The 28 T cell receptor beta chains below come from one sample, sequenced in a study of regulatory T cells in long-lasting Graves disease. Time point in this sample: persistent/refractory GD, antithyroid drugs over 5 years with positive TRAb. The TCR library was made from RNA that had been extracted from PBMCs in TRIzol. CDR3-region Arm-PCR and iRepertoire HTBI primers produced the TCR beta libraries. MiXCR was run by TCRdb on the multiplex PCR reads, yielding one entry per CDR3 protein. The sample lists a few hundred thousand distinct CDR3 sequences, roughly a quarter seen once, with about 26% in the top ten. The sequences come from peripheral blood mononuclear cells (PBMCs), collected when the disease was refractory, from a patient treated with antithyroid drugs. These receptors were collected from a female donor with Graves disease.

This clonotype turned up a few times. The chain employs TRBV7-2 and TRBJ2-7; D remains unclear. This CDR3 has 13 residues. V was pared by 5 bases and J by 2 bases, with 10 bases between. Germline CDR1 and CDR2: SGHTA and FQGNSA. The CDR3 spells CASSPIPPYEQYF. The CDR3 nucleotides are TGTGCCAGCAGCCCGATACCTCCCTACGAGCAGTACTTC. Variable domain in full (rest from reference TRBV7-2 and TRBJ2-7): GAGVSQSPSNKVTEKGKDVELRCDPISGHTALYWYRQSLGQGLEFLIYFQGNSAPDKSGLPSDRFSAERTGGSVSTLTIQRTQQEDSAVYLCASSPIPPYEQYFGPGTRLTVT.

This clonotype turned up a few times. The CDR3 is CSGLGTEAFF. The CDR3, as DNA: TGCAGTGGACTTGGGACTGAAGCTTTCTTT. V usage is TRBV20-1 and J usage is TRBJ1-1, with unresolved D. Germline V gives CDR1 DFQATT, CDR2 SNEGSKA (reference sequence). V was pared by 7 bases and J by 5 bases, with 8 bases between. The CDR3 totals 10 residues.

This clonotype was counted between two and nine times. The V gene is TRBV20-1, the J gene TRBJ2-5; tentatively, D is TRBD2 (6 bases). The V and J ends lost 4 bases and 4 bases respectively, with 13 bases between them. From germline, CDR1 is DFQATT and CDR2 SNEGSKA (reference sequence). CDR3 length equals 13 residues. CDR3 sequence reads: CSAKLPGLETQYF. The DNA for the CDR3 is TGCAGTGCTAAACTTCCGGGACTAGAGACCCAGTACTTC.

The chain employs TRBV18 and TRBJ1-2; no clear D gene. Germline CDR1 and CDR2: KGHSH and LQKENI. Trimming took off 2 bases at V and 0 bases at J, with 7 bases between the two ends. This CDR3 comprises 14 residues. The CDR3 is CASSPTMTNYGYTF. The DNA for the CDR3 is TGTGCCAGCTCACCAACAATGACTAACTATGGCTACACCTTC.

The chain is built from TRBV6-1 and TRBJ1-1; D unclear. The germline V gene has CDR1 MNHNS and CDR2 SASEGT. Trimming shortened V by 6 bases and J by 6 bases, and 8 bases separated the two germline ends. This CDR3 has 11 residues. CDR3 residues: CASRGFAEAFF. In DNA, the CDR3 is TGTGCCAGCAGGGGGTTCGCTGAAGCTTTCTTT.

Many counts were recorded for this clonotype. This CDR3 reads CASEGQETQYF. As DNA, the CDR3 is TGTGCCAGCGAAGGGCAAGAGACCCAGTACTTC. V is TRBV2 and J is TRBJ2-5; no definite D call. Germline-derived CDR1 and CDR2 are SNHLY and FYNNEI. Trimming pared 8 bases from V and 2 bases from J, leaving 6 bases between. The CDR3 has 11 residues.

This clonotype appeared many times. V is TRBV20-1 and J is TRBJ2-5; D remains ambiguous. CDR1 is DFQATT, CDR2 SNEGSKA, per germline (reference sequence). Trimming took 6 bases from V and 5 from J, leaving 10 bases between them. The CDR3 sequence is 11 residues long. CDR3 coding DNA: TGCAGTGCCCGATCAGAGGAGACCCAGTACTTC. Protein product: CSARSEETQYF.

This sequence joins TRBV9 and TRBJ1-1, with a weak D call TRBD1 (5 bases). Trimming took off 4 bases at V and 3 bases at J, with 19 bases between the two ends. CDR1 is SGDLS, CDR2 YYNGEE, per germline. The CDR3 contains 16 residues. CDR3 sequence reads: CASSPGGGLEYTEAFF. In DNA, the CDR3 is TGTGCCAGCAGCCCCGGGGGGGGGTTAGAATACACTGAAGCTTTCTTT.

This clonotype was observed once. CDR3 coding DNA: TGTGCCAGCACGGGACAGGCGATACTAGCTTCGGATGCGCAGTATTTT. Its protein is CASTGQAILASDAQYF. V usage is TRBV28 and J usage is TRBJ2-3; TRBD1 agrees at 8 bases. Germline CDR1 is MDHEN and CDR2 is SYDVKM. The junction had 19 bases not matched to a gene; V was cut back by 7 bases and J by 10 bases. This CDR3 contains 16 residues.

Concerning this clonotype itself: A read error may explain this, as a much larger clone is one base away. CDR3 loop: CTSSPTTGGRYGYTF. The CDR3 DNA sequence: TGTACCAGCAGTCCGACGACAGGCGGACGTTATGGCTACACCTTC. The chain is built from TRBV27 and TRBJ1-2, with a weak D call TRBD1 (6 bases). CDR1 and CDR2 (germline): MNHEY, SMNVEV (reference sequence). This CDR3 has 15 residues.

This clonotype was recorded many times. CDR3 sequence (DNA): TGTGCCAGCAGCCAATCGTCCAACTATGGCTACACCTTC. Translated, it gives CASSQSSNYGYTF. The V gene is TRBV16, the J gene TRBJ1-2, with D hard to call. From germline, CDR1 is KGHSY and CDR2 FQNENV. There are 13 residues in the CDR3. V was clipped by 0 bases and J by 2 bases, with 4 bases between them.

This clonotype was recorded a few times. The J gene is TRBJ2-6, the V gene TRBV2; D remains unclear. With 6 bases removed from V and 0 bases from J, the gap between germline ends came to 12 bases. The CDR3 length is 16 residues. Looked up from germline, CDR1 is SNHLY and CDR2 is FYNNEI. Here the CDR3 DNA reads TGTGCCAGCAGACCGAATCTCAGCTCTGGGGCCAACGTCCTGACTTTC. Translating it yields CASRPNLSSGANVLTF. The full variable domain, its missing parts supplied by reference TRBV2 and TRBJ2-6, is EPEVTQTPSHQVTQMGQEVILRCVPISNHLYFYWYRQILGQKVEFLVSFYNNEISEKSEIFDDQFSVERPDGSNFTLKIRSTKLEDSAMYFCASRPNLSSGANVLTFGAGSRLTVL.

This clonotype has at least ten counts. The CDR3 region has the DNA TGTGCCAGCAGACCCGATGGGAAGACCCAGTACTTC. Translated, it gives CASRPDGKTQYF. The rearrangement joins TRBV6-1 to TRBJ2-5; no clear D gene. CDR1 and CDR2 (germline): MNHNS, SASEGT. V dropped 6 bases and J dropped 6 bases, with 11 bases sitting between them. This CDR3 is built from 12 residues.

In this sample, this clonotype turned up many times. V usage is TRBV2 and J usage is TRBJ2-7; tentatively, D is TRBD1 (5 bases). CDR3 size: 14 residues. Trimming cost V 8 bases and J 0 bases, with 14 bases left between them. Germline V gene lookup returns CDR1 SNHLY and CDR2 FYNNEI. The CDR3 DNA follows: TGTGCCAGCCAGGGCAGCGCGATCTCCTACGAGCAGTACTTC. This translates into CASQGSAISYEQYF.

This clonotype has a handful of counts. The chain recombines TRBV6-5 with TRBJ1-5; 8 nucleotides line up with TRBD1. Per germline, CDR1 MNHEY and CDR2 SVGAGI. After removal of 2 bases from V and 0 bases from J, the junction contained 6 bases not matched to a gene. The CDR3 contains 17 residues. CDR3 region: CASSYPRTGNSNQPQHF. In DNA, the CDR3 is TGTGCCAGCAGTTACCCTCGGACAGGGAATAGCAATCAGCCCCAGCATTTT.

CDR3 in DNA: TGTGCCAGCTCACCACGGCCTGCGACAGGGGGTCAGCCCCAGCATTTT. It translates to CASSPRPATGGQPQHF. The genes are TRBV18 and TRBJ1-5, with 9 bases lining up with TRBD1. Germline trimming cut 1 base from V and 6 bases from J; bases unmatched to any gene: 7. Germline V gene sequence: CDR1 KGHSH, CDR2 LQKENI. CDR3 size: 16 residues.

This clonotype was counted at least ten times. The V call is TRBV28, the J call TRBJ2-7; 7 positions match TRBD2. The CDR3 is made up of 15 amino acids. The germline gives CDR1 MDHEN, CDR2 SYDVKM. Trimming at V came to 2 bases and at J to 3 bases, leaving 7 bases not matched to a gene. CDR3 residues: CASSLRIAGGYEQYF. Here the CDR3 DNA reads TGTGCCAGCAGTTTACGTATAGCGGGTGGCTACGAGCAGTACTTC.

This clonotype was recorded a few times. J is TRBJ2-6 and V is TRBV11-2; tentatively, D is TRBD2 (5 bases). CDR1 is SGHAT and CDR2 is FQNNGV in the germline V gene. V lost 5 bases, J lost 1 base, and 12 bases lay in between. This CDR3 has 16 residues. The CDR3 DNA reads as TGTGCCAGCAGCCTCCTCCGGGGATCTGGGGCCAACGTCCTGACTTTC. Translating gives CASSLLRGSGANVLTF.

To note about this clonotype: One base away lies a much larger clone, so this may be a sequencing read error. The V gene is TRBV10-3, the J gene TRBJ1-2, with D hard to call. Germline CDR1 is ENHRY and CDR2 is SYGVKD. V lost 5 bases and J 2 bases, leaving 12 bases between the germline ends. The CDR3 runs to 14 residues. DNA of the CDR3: TGTGCCATCAGTAGACTCTCGGAAAACTATGGCTACACCTTC. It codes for CAISRLSENYGYTF.

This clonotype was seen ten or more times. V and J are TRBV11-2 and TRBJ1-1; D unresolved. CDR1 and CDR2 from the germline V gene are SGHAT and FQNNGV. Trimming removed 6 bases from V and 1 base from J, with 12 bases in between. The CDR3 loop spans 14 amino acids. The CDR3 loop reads CASSPGPWNTEAFF. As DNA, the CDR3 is TGTGCCAGCAGTCCTGGACCGTGGAACACTGAAGCTTTCTTT.

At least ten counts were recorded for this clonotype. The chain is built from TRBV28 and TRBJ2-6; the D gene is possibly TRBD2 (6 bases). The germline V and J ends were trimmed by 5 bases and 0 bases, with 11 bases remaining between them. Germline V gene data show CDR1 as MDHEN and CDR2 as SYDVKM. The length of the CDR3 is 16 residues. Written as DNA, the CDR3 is TGTGCCAGCAGTCCCTGGAGGGGCTCTGGGGCCAACGTCCTGACTTTC. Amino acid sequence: CASSPWRGSGANVLTF.

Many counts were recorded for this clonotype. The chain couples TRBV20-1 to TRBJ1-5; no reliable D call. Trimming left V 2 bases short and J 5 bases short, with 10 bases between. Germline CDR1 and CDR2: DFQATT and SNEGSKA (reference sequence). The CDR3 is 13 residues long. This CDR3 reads CSARPDNYQPQHF. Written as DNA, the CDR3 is TGCAGTGCTAGACCAGATAACTATCAGCCCCAGCATTTT.

CDR3 residues: CASKPQDRAGTEAFF. CDR3 DNA sequence: TGTGCCAGTAAACCTCAGGACAGGGCGGGCACTGAAGCTTTCTTT. The chain has TRBV19 and TRBJ1-1, with TRBD1 matching over 8 bases. This CDR3 contains 15 residues. Losses at the gene ends were 7 bases for V and 4 bases for J; bases not matched to a gene: 11. Germline V lookup: CDR1 LNHDA, CDR2 SQIVND (reference sequence).

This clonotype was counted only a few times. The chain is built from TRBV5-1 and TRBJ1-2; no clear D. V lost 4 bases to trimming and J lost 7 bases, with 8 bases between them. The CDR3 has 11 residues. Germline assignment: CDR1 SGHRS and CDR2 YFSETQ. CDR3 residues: CASSMGFGYTF. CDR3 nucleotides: TGCGCCAGCAGCATGGGATTTGGCTACACCTTC.

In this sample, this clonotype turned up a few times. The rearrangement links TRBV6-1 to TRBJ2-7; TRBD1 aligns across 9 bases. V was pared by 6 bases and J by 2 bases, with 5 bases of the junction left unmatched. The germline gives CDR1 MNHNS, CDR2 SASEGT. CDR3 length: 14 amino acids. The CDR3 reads CASRETGGTYEQYF. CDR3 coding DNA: TGTGCCAGCAGGGAGACAGGGGGAACCTACGAGCAGTACTTC.

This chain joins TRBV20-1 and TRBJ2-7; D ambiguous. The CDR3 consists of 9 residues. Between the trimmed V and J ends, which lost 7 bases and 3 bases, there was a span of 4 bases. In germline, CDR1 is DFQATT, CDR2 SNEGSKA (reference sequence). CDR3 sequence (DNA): TGCAGTGTGGGCTACGAGCAGTACTTC. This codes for CSVGYEQYF.

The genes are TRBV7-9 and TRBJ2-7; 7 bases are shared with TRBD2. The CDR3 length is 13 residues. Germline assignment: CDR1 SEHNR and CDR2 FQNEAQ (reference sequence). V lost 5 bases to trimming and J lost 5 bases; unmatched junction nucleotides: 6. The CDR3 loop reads CASSGTTFDEQYF. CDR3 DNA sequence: TGTGCCAGCAGCGGGACTACCTTTGACGAGCAGTACTTC.

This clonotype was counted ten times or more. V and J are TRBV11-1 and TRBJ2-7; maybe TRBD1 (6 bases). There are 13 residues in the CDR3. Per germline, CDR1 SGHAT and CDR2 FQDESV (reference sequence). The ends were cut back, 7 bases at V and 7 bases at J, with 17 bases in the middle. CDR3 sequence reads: CASTQDRPGEQYF. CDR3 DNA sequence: TGTGCCAGCACCCAAGACAGGCCTGGGGAGCAGTACTTC.